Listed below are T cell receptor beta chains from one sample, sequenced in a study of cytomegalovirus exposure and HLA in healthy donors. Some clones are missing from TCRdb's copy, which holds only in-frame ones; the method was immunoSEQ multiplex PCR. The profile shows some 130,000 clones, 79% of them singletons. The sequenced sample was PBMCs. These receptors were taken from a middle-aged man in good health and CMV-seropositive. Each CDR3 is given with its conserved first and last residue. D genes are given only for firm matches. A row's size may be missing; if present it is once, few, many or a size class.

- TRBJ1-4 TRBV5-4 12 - CASSLPGTPAVF TGTGCCAGCAGCTTGCCCGGGACACCAGCTGTTTTT
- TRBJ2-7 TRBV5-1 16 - CASSFRQARSSYEQYF TGCGCCAGCAGCTTCAGACAGGCCCGGAGCTCCTACGAGCAGTACTTC
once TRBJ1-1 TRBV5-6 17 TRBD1 CASSTPPGQVRWGEAFF TGTGCCAGCAGCACACCTCCGGGACAGGTTCGCTGGGGTGAAGCTTTCTTT
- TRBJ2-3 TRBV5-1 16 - CASSWGAGTQTDTQYF TGCGCCAGCAGCTGGGGAGCCGGGACTCAAACAGATACGCAGTATTTT
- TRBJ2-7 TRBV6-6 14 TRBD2 CASSYGGGSYEQYF TGTGCCAGCAGTTACGGCGGGGGATCCTACGAGCAGTACTTC
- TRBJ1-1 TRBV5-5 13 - CASSFSGSTEAFF TGTGCCAGCAGCTTTAGCGGGAGCACTGAAGCTTTCTTT
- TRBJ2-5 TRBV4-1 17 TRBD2 CASSQEGLAGGRETQYF TGCGCCAGCAGCCAAGAAGGGCTCGCGGGAGGGAGGGAGACCCAGTACTTC
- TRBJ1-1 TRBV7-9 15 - CASSLVGLATRGAFF TGTGCCAGCAGCTTAGTTGGTTTGGCCACCAGGGGAGCTTTCTTT
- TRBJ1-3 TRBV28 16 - CASSKYDHSSGNTIYF TGTGCCAGCAGTAAATACGACCACAGCTCTGGAAACACCATATATTTT
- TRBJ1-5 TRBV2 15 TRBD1 CASTPDRGSNQPQHF TGTGCCAGCACCCCGGACAGGGGAAGCAATCAGCCCCAGCATTTT
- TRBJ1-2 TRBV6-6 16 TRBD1 CASSSMGGQGAEGYTF TGTGCCAGCAGTTCGATGGGCGGACAGGGGGCGGAAGGCTACACCTTC
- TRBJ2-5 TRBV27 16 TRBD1 CASRAVQGAVQETQYF TGTGCCAGCAGGGCCGTACAGGGGGCTGTACAAGAGACCCAGTACTTC
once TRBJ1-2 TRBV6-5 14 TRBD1 CASSYRGQKWGYTF TGTGCCAGCAGTTACCGGGGACAGAAATGGGGCTACACCTTC
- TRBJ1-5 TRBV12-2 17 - CASRSLCGTAFDQPQHF TGTGCAAGTCGCTCTTTATGCGGGACAGCCTTCGATCAGCCCCAGCATTTT
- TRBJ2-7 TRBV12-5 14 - CASGSTGSSYEQYF TGTGCTAGTGGTAGCACAGGGAGCTCCTACGAGCAGTACTTC
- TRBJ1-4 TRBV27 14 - CASSQQGLNEKLFF TGTGCCAGCAGTCAACAGGGCCTCAATGAAAAACTGTTTTTT
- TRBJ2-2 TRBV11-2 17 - CASSLIFQVPNTGELFF TGTGCCAGCAGCTTAATTTTCCAGGTTCCGAACACCGGGGAGCTGTTTTTT
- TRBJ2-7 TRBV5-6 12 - CASSLVSGEQYF TGTGCCAGCAGCTTAGTGTCCGGCGAGCAGTACTTC
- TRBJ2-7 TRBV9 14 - CASSASGYSYEQYF TGTGCCAGCAGCGCCAGCGGGTACTCCTACGAGCAGTACTTC
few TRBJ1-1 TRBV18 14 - CASSSDRMNTEAFF TGTGCCAGCTCATCGGACAGAATGAACACTGAAGCTTTCTTT
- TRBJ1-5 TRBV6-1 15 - CASRPGQSSYQPQHF TGTGCCAGCAGACCGGGACAAAGTTCGTATCAGCCCCAGCATTTT
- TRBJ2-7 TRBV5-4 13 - CASSFQGEDEQYF TGTGCCAGCAGCTTTCAGGGGGAGGACGAGCAGTACTTC